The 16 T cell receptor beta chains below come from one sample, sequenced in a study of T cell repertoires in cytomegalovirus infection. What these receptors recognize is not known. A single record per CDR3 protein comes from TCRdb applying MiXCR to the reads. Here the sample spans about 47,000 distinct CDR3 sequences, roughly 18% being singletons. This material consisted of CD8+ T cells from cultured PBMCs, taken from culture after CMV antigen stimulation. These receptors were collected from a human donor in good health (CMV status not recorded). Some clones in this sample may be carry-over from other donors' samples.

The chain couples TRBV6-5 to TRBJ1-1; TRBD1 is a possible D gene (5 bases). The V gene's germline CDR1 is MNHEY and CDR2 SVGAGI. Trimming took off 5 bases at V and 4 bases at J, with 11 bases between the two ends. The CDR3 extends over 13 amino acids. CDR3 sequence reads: CASSIRGGTEAFF. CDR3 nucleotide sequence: TGTGCCAGCAGTATTAGGGGAGGCACTGAAGCTTTCTTT.

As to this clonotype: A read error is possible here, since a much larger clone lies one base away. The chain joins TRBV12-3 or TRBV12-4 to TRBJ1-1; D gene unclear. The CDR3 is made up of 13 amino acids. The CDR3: CACSLGPVTEAFF. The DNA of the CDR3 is TGTGCCTGCAGTTTGGGCCCAGTGACTGAAGCTTTCTTT.

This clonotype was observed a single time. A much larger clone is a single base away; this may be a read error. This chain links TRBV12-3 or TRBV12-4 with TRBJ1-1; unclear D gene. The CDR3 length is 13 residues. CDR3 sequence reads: CASSEGPSTEGFF. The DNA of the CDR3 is TGTGCCAGCAGCGAGGGCCCGAGCACTGAAGGTTTCTTT.

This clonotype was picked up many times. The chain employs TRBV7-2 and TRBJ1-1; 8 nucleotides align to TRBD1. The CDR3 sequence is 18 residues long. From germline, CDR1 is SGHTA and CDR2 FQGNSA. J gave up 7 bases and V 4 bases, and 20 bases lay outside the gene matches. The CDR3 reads CASSSPWGRGRRFREAFF. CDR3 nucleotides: TGTGCCAGCAGCTCCCCCTGGGGCAGGGGGCGACGTTTTCGTGAAGCTTTCTTT.

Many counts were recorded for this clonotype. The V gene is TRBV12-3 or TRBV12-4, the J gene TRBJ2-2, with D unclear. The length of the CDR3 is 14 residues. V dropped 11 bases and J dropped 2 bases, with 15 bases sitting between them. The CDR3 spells CASPAGPNTGELFF. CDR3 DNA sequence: TGTGCCTCTCCAGCCGGGCCTAACACCGGGGAGCTGTTTTTT.

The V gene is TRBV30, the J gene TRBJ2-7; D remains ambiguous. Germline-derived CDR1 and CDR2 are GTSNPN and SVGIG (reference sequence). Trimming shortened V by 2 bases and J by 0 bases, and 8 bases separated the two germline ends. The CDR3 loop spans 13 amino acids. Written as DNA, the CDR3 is TGTGCCTGGAGTAAGGGATCCTCCTACGAGCAGTACTTC. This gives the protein CAWSKGSSYEQYF.

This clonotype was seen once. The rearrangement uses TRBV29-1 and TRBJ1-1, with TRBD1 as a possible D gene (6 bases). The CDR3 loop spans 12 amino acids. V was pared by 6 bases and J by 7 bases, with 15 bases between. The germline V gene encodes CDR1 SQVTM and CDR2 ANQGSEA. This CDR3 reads CSVVVGDIEAFF. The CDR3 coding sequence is TGCAGCGTCGTGGTTGGGGACATTGAAGCTTTCTTT.

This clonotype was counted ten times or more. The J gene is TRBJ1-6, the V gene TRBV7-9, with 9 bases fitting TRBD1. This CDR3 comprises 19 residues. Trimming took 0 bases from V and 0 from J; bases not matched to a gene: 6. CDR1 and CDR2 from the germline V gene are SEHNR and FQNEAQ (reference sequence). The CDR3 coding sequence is TGTGCCAGCAGCTTAGCGACAGGGGGAAGGATCTCCTATAATTCACCCCTCCACTTT. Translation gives CASSLATGGRISYNSPLHF.

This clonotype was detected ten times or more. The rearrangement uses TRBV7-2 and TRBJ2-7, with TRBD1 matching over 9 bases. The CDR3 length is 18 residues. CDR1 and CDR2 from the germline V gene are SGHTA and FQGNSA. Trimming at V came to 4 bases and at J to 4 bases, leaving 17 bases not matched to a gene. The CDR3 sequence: CASSSTGITGGPGYEQYF. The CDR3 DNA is TGTGCCAGCAGCTCAACCGGAATCACAGGGGGCCCAGGGTACGAGCAGTACTTC.

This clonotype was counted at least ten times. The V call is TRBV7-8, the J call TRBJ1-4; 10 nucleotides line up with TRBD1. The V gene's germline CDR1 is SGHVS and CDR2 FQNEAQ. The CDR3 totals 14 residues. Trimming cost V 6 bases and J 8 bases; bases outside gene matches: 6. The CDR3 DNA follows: TGTGCCAGCAGTTCCGACAGGGGGCGGGAAAAACTGTTTTTT. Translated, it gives CASSSDRGREKLFF.

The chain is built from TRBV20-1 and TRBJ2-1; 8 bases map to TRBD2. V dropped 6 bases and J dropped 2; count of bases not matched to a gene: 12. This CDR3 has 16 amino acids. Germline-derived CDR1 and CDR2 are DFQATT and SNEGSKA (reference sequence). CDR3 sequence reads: CSATILSGSTYNEQFF. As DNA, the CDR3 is TGCAGTGCCACCATCTTGAGCGGGAGCACCTACAATGAGCAGTTCTTC.

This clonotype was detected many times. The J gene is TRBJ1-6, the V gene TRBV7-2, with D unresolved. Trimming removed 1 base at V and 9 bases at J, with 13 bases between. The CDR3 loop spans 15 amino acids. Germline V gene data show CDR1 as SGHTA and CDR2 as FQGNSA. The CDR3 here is CASSLGEENPSPLHF. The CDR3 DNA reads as TGTGCCAGCAGCTTAGGCGAGGAAAACCCTTCACCCCTCCACTTT.

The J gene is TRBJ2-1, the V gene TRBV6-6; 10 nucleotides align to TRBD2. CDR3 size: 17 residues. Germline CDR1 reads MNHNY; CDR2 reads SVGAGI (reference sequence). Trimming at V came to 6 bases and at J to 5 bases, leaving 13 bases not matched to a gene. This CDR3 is CASSLLPGLAVDNEQFF. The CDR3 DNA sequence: TGTGCCAGCAGCCTACTGCCCGGACTAGCGGTAGACAATGAGCAGTTCTTC.

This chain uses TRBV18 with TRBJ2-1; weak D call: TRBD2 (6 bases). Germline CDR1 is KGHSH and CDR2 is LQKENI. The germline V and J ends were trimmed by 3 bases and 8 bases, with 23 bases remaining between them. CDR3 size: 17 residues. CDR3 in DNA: TGTGCCAGCTCACCCACCGGGACTCAAAGAGGTCTCGATGAGCAGTTCTTC. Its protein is CASSPTGTQRGLDEQFF.

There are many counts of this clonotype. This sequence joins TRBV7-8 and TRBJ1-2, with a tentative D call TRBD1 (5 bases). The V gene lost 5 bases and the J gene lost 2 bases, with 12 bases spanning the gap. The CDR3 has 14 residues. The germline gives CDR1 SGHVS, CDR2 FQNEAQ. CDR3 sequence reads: CASSKNRDNYGYTF. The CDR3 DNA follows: TGTGCCAGCAGCAAAAACCGGGACAACTATGGCTACACCTTC.

This CDR3 is CASSSGTGYTLGVQETQYF. The CDR3 DNA is TGTGCCAGCAGTTCCGGGACAGGTTACACGCTTGGGGTCCAAGAGACCCAGTACTTC. The chain has TRBV12-3 or TRBV12-4 and TRBJ2-5, with 8 positions matching TRBD1. The CDR3 extends over 19 amino acids. The J segment lost 1 base and the V segment lost 4 bases, leaving 17 bases of the junction unmatched.